This T cell receptor beta chain comes out of a study of blood T cell repertoires in COVID-19. Donors were grouped by their self-reported clinical history. Under the authors' procedure: It was from reference gene primer amplification that nucleated cell counts were estimated. Using immunoSEQ multiplex PCR, the repertoire was profiled, and TCRdb retains in-frame clones only, with some absent. Clonal size and the V and J genes are those of that table, whereas D and trimming came from the DNA. The sample lists approximately 220,000 clones, more than 80% occurring once. V trimming: 2 bases; J trimming: 4 bases; junction bases outside the gene matches: 3. The CDR3 runs 13 residues. Germline CDR1 reads GTSNPN; CDR2 reads SVGIG (reference sequence).

Sequenced material: PBMCs or T cells enriched from blood (not recorded which). This TCR derives from a woman aged 40-49 years with acute COVID-19. The chain is built from TRBV30 and TRBJ2-5; 8 positions agree with TRBD1. Written as DNA, the CDR3 is TGTGCCTGGAGTCTGGACAGGGTAGAGACCCAGTACTTC. This gives the protein CAWSLDRVETQYF.